This T cell receptor beta chain comes out of a study of a mutant IDH1 vaccine in newly diagnosed glioma. This clone was seen just once. Here immunoSEQ multiplex PCR was the method, and the copy in TCRdb shows in-frame clones only, minus some. The profile shows 98,000 or so clones, roughly 90% of them singletons. CDR3 size: 14 residues. CDR1 GTSNPN and CDR2 SVGIG come from the germline V gene (reference sequence). V gave up 8 bases and J gave up 6 bases, with 19 bases separating them. Noted time point: baseline, week 1 (first vaccination visit). Treatment in this sample: pre-vaccination baseline after standard-of-care therapy. New WHO grade 3 or 4 astrocytomas that were IDH1-mutant and ATRX-lost occurred in the donors.

This clonotype originated in a woman aged 50 to 60 with glioma. The gene calls are TRBV30 and TRBJ1-4; D remains unclear. The material sequenced was PBMCs, taken from a glioma patient treated with radiotherapy, temozolomide or both. The CDR3 DNA is TGTGCCCTCCGACCGGGAGGCCCAGATGAAAAACTGTTTTTT. Amino acids: CALRPGGPDEKLFF.